Below are 25 T cell receptor beta chains sequenced from a single sample in a study of blood T cell repertoires in COVID-19. Only in-frame clones appear in the TCRdb table, and some are missing; sequencing was by immunoSEQ multiplex PCR. The data show some 270,000 clones, around 93% seen once. Sequencing input: PBMCs or T cells enriched from blood (not recorded which). All receptors come from a man aged 40-49 years who had been exposed to COVID-19.

J is TRBJ1-1 and V is TRBV14; weak D call: TRBD1 (5 bases). In germline, CDR1 is SGHDN, CDR2 FVKESK. Trimming shortened V by 1 base and J by 10 bases, and 10 bases separated the two germline ends. CDR3 length: 12 amino acids. CDR3 loop: CASSQGGSGAFF. CDR3 sequence (DNA): TGTGCCAGCAGCCAAGGGGGCTCCGGAGCTTTCTTT.

The chain combines TRBV16 with TRBJ1-5, with 7 nucleotides matching TRBD1. Germline-derived CDR1 and CDR2 are KGHSY and FQNENV. The CDR3 extends over 14 amino acids. J gave up 7 bases and V 3 bases, and 6 bases lay outside the gene matches. The CDR3 region has the DNA TGTGCCAGCAGCCACTTGCAACAGGGGCAGCCCCAGCATTTT. This encodes CASSHLQQGQPQHF.

The chain couples TRBV15 to TRBJ2-5; unclear D gene. The CDR3 spans 13 residues. Trimming shortened V by 0 bases and J by 5 bases, and 7 bases separated the two germline ends. In germline, CDR1 is LNHNV, CDR2 YYDKDF (reference sequence). CDR3 coding DNA: TGTGCCACCAGCAGAGATTCGAGGGAGACCCAGTACTTC. It specifies CATSRDSRETQYF.

The gene calls are TRBV2 and TRBJ2-7; TRBD1 aligns across 7 bases. The CDR3 runs 12 residues. The V and J ends lost 4 bases and 6 bases, in that order; junction bases with no gene match: 3. In germline, CDR1 is SNHLY, CDR2 FYNNEI. The CDR3 DNA is TGTGCCAGCAGTGCAGGGACAGCCGAGCAGTACTTC. Encoded protein: CASSAGTAEQYF.

This chain joins TRBV5-1 and TRBJ1-1; TRBD1 is a possible D gene (5 bases). The V gene lost 6 bases and the J gene lost 4 bases, with 16 bases spanning the gap. The CDR3 covers 14 residues. Germline CDR1 and CDR2: SGHRS and YFSETQ. The CDR3 reads CASTVATASTEAFF. In nucleotides, the CDR3 is TGCGCCAGCACGGTTGCGACAGCGAGCACTGAAGCTTTCTTT.

CDR3 sequence reads: CATQVEGNTAGELFF. CDR3 DNA: TGTGCCACGCAGGTTGAGGGTAATACAGCCGGGGAGCTGTTTTTT. The rearrangement uses TRBV28 and TRBJ2-2; TRBD2 might be the D (5 bases). Germline values: CDR1 MDHEN, CDR2 SYDVKM. This CDR3 comprises 15 residues. V was trimmed by 10 bases and J by 6 bases, leaving 21 bases between them.

This clone has just one count. The chain carries TRBV6-5 and TRBJ1-6; 10 bases agree with TRBD1. Germline assignment: CDR1 MNHEY and CDR2 SVGAGI. The CDR3 consists of 15 residues. V was clipped by 2 bases and J by 11 bases; unmatched bases: 6. The chain's CDR3 is CASSYGDRGPTPLHF. The CDR3 DNA reads as TGTGCCAGCAGTTACGGGGACAGGGGCCCAACACCCCTCCACTTT.

The chain employs TRBV7-2 and TRBJ1-1; D is ambiguous. This CDR3 contains 14 residues. From germline, CDR1 is SGHTA and CDR2 FQGNSA. Trimming removed 1 base at V and 4 bases at J, with 10 bases between. CDR3 nucleotides: TGTGCCAGCAGCTTAGAGTGGAGTTCCACTGAAGCTTTCTTT. Residues: CASSLEWSSTEAFF.

V is TRBV19 and J is TRBJ2-1, with 9 bases fitting TRBD2. CDR3 size: 17 residues. Trimming at V came to 4 bases and at J to 5 bases, leaving 12 bases not matched to a gene. The germline gives CDR1 LNHDA, CDR2 SQIVND (reference sequence). CDR3 residues: CASSRGTGLAVNNEQFF. For the CDR3, the DNA is TGTGCCAGTAGTAGGGGAACGGGACTAGCAGTTAACAATGAGCAGTTCTTC.

V gene TRBV2 combines with J gene TRBJ1-2; D remains ambiguous. Trimming cost V 7 bases and J 4 bases, with 10 bases left between them. This CDR3 comprises 12 residues. The germline V gene has CDR1 SNHLY and CDR2 FYNNEI. The CDR3 nucleotides read TGTGCCAGCATATCAGGTGGCTATGGCTACACCTTC. Its translation: CASISGGYGYTF. Together with reference TRBV2 and TRBJ1-2, the CDR3 gives the full variable domain: EPEVTQTPSHQVTQMGQEVILRCVPISNHLYFYWYRQILGQKVEFLVSFYNNEISEKSEIFDDQFSVERPDGSNFTLKIRSTKLEDSAMYFCASISGGYGYTFGSGTRLTVV.

The chain links TRBV27 to TRBJ2-1; 10 nucleotides agree with TRBD2. The CDR3 contains 17 residues. Germline lookup yields CDR1 MNHEY and CDR2 SMNVEV (reference sequence). Losses at the gene ends were 2 bases for V and 1 base for J; bases not matched to a gene: 5. The CDR3 region is CASSLMASGSSYNEQFF. The CDR3 coding sequence is TGTGCCAGCAGTTTAATGGCTAGCGGGAGTTCCTACAATGAGCAGTTCTTC.

The chain recombines TRBV7-9 with TRBJ1-6, with 8 bases aligning to TRBD1. CDR3 length: 16 residues. With 4 bases clipped from V and 9 bases from J, the junction kept 11 bases outside the gene matches. Looked up from germline, CDR1 is SEHNR and CDR2 is FQNEAQ (reference sequence). CDR3 in amino acids: CASSSTLDRVTSPLHF. CDR3 sequence (DNA): TGTGCCAGCAGCTCGACGTTGGACAGGGTTACTTCACCCCTCCACTTT.

V and J are TRBV12-5 and TRBJ2-7; TRBD2 aligns across 15 bases. The V and J ends lost 6 bases and 5 bases, in that order; junction bases with no gene match: 17. This CDR3 is built from 19 residues. Germline-derived CDR1 and CDR2 are LGHNT and FRNRAP. In DNA form, the CDR3 reads TGTGCTAGTGGGAGGACGGGACTAGCGGGAGGTTTTCGTACTAACGAGCAGTACTTC. Translation: CASGRTGLAGGFRTNEQYF.

The chain couples TRBV7-3 to TRBJ2-1; no reliable D call. The CDR3 contains 13 residues. Germline V gives CDR1 SGHTA, CDR2 FQGTGA. Trimming stripped 2 bases from V and 5 bases from J, with 7 bases between. The CDR3 nucleotides read TGTGCCAGCAGCTTAGGCCAGAACAATGAGCAGTTCTTC. Residues: CASSLGQNNEQFF.

The gene calls are TRBV4-2 and TRBJ2-2, with TRBD2 matching 9 bases. The CDR3 has 17 amino acids. With 8 bases clipped from V and 5 bases from J, the junction kept 15 bases outside the gene matches. Germline CDR1 and CDR2: LGHNA and YNFKEQ. The CDR3 region is CASGGGFSLAGTGELFF. The CDR3 nucleotides are TGTGCCAGCGGTGGGGGGTTCAGTCTAGCGGGGACCGGGGAGCTGTTTTTT.

This sequence joins TRBV2 and TRBJ1-1, with a tentative D call TRBD1 (6 bases). Germline values: CDR1 SNHLY, CDR2 FYNNEI. The length of the CDR3 is 13 residues. V lost 5 bases to trimming and J lost 5 bases, with 12 bases between them. The DNA of the CDR3 is TGTGCCAGCAGTACCGGACAGAAAACTGAAGCTTTCTTT. Encoded protein: CASSTGQKTEAFF.

This chain links TRBV6-5 with TRBJ1-5, with 11 bases identical to TRBD1. The germline V gene has CDR1 MNHEY and CDR2 SVGAGI. There are 14 residues in the CDR3. V dropped 8 bases and J dropped 7; count of bases not matched to a gene: 7. Here the CDR3 DNA reads TGTGCCAGCGACCGGACAGGGGGCTGGCAGCCCCAGCATTTT. Amino acid sequence: CASDRTGGWQPQHF.

The V gene is TRBV5-1, the J gene TRBJ2-7; 12 bases line up with TRBD2. Germline V CDR1 and CDR2: SGHRS, YFSETQ. V shed 0 bases and J 5 bases; nucleotides not matched to a gene: 9. The CDR3 covers 17 residues. CDR3: CASSLGLAGGPINEQYF. Here the CDR3 DNA reads TGCGCCAGCAGCTTGGGGCTAGCGGGAGGGCCGATCAACGAGCAGTACTTC.

The chain couples TRBV13 to TRBJ1-4, with a weak D call TRBD1 (5 bases). Germline values: CDR1 PRHDT, CDR2 FYEKMQ (reference sequence). Trimming shortened V by 8 bases and J by 7 bases, and 14 bases separated the two germline ends. The CDR3 totals 13 residues. The CDR3 protein is CASARGPPEKLFF. CDR3 nucleotide sequence: TGTGCCAGCGCTAGGGGCCCACCTGAAAAACTGTTTTTT.

The V call is TRBV30, the J call TRBJ2-7; TRBD2 aligns across 12 bases. The V and J ends lost 5 bases and 4 bases, in that order; junction bases with no gene match: 3. The CDR3 loop spans 13 amino acids. Per the germline V gene, CDR1 is GTSNPN and CDR2 is SVGIG (reference sequence). This CDR3 is CAWQTSGRYEQYF. The CDR3 DNA reads as TGTGCCTGGCAGACTAGCGGGAGATACGAGCAGTACTTC. The full variable domain, its missing parts supplied by reference TRBV30 and TRBJ2-7, is SQTIHQWPATLVQPVGSPLSLECTVEGTSNPNLYWYRQAAGRGLQLLFYSVGIGQISSEVPQNLSASRPQDRQFILSSKKLLLSDSGFYLCAWQTSGRYEQYFGPGTRLTVT.

V is TRBV3-1 (or the pseudogene TRBV3-2) and J is TRBJ1-2; 12 nucleotides line up with TRBD1. V lost 0 bases and J lost 6; bases outside the gene matches: 11. This CDR3 comprises 18 residues. Germline assignment: CDR1 LGHDT and CDR2 YNNKEL (reference sequence). In DNA form, the CDR3 reads TGTGCCAGCAGCCAAGATCTAATTCGCGGGACAGGGGGCAATGGCTACACCTTC. It specifies CASSQDLIRGTGGNGYTF.

The chain joins TRBV7-9 to TRBJ2-5, with a possible D match to TRBD1 (6 bases). This CDR3 is 15 amino acids long. The germline V gene encodes CDR1 SEHNR and CDR2 FQNEAQ (reference sequence). Between the trimmed V and J ends, which lost 6 bases and 5 bases, there was a span of 19 bases. The CDR3 DNA sequence: TGTGCCAGCAGGCCAGCTCTGACAGGTCAGGAGACCCAGTACTTC. This sequence encodes CASRPALTGQETQYF.

V usage is TRBV18 and J usage is TRBJ2-7; 12 bases are shared with TRBD2. The CDR3 runs 19 residues. V lost 0 bases, J lost 0 bases, and 9 bases stayed unmatched. Looked up from germline, CDR1 is KGHSH and CDR2 is LQKENI. CDR3 nucleotide sequence: TGTGCCAGCTCACCACCGGGGAACGGACTAGCGGGAAACTCCTACGAGCAGTACTTC. Translated, it gives CASSPPGNGLAGNSYEQYF. Combining the CDR3 with reference TRBV18 and TRBJ2-7 gives the whole variable domain NAGVMQNPRHLVRRRGQEARLRCSPMKGHSHVYWYRQLPEEGLKFMVYLQKENIIDESGMPKERFSAEFPKEGPSILRIQQVVRGDSAAYFCASSPPGNGLAGNSYEQYFGPGTRLTVT.

The chain links TRBV28 to TRBJ2-2; a weak D match, TRBD2 (5 bases). From germline, CDR1 is MDHEN and CDR2 SYDVKM. This CDR3 comprises 18 residues. Between the trimmed V and J ends, which lost 2 bases and 2 bases, there was a span of 18 bases. CDR3 loop: CASSLGLAGEGNTGELFF. The CDR3 DNA follows: TGTGCCAGCAGTTTAGGGCTAGCCGGAGAGGGTAACACCGGGGAGCTGTTTTTT. The full variable domain, its missing parts supplied by reference TRBV28 and TRBJ2-2, is DVKVTQSSRYLVKRTGEKVFLECVQDMDHENMFWYRQDPGLGLRLIYFSYDVKMKEKGDIPEGYSVSREKKERFSLILESASTNQTSMYLCASSLGLAGEGNTGELFFGEGSRLTVL.

The chain joins TRBV30 to TRBJ1-1; TRBD1 is a possible D gene (5 bases). The CDR3 contains 13 residues. Germline values: CDR1 GTSNPN, CDR2 SVGIG (reference sequence). Trimming took 2 bases from V and 4 from J, leaving 11 bases between them. CDR3 in DNA: TGTGCCTGGAGTTTAGGGGTGAGCACTGAAGCTTTCTTT. Translation: CAWSLGVSTEAFF.